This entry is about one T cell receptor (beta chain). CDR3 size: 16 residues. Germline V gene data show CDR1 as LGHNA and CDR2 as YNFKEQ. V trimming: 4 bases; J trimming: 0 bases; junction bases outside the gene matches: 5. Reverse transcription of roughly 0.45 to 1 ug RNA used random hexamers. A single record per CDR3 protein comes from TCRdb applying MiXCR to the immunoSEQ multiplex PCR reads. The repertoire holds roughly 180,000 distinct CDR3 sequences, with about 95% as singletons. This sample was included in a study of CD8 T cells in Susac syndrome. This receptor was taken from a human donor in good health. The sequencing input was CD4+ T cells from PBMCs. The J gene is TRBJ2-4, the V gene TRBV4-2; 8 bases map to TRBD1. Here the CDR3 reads CASSPGQGEAKNIQYF. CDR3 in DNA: TGTGCCAGCAGCCCTGGACAGGGCGAAGCCAAAAACATTCAGTACTTC.